This TCR beta chain was observed in a study of blood T cell repertoires in COVID-19. Study-wide background: From T cells, B-cell-depleted T cells, or PBMCs came the material, which was cDNA or gDNA.

Trimming took 7 bases from V and 1 from J; bases not matched to a gene: 5. The CDR3 runs 14 residues. Germline V lookup: CDR1 SGHRS, CDR2 YFSETQ. Original analysis: Cell counts per sample came from amplifying reference gene primers. Sequencing used immunoSEQ multiplex PCR; TCRdb keeps in-frame clones, though not all of them. V, J and clone size are those of that table, while D and trimming were read from the DNA. Of approximately 220,000 clones in the sample, around four fifths are singletons; the top ten hold approximately 4.5%. This TCR was recovered from an older woman with acute or convalescent COVID-19. The chain recombines TRBV5-1 with TRBJ2-3, with TRBD1 matching 8 bases. The source material was peripheral blood. The CDR3, as DNA: TGCGCCAGCGGGATGGACAGGGGCACAGATACGCAGTATTTT. Translating it yields CASGMDRGTDTQYF.